This T cell receptor (beta chain) originates from a study of shared clonotypes between healthy human individuals. Overall study findings and caveats: When compared with the clonotypes that were shared by all four sorted-subset donors, the non-shared clonotypes turned out to have lower generation probabilities.

Using immunoSEQ multiplex PCR, the repertoire was profiled, and TCRdb retains in-frame clones only, with some absent. The repertoire includes 2,500,000 or so clones, 93% of them detected once, and 0.35% to 0.45% sits in the top ten. Free of recent acute infections or vaccinations, the donors were healthy HIV-negative adults. About this clone itself: Its antigen is undetermined.

Trimming took 2 bases from V and 1 from J, leaving 11 bases between them. Per the germline V gene, CDR1 is SGHTA and CDR2 is FQGNSA. The CDR3 loop spans 16 amino acids. This TCR was sampled from a man aged 18 to 35 in good health. Some clones in this sample may be carry-over from other donors' samples. The chain is built from TRBV7-2 and TRBJ2-2; TRBD2 might be the D (5 bases). The specimen was naive CD4+ T cells from PBMCs. Subset described: CD45RA+ positively selected. The DNA of the CDR3 is TGTGCCAGCAGCTTACACTCCGGGGTGAACACCGGGGAGCTGTTTTTT. Translating it yields CASSLHSGVNTGELFF.